These 5 T cell receptor beta chains were sequenced from one sample in a study of blood T cell repertoires in COVID-19. TCRdb's copy holds only in-frame clones and misses some; the assay was immunoSEQ multiplex PCR. The data contain 55,000 to 85,000 clones, 81% of them singletons. Source material: peripheral blood. All receptors derive from a woman aged 65 to 85 with acute or convalescent COVID-19.

This chain joins TRBV12-3 or TRBV12-4 and TRBJ1-5; D ambiguous. The CDR3 spans 12 residues. V lost 3 bases, J lost 5 bases, and 5 bases lay in between. CDR3 sequence: CASSFPYQPQHF. Written as DNA, the CDR3 is TGTGCCAGCAGTTTCCCCTATCAGCCCCAGCATTTT.

The rearrangement joins TRBV28 to TRBJ2-1; 9 bases match TRBD1. There are 16 residues in the CDR3. Germline V CDR1 and CDR2: MDHEN, SYDVKM. J was trimmed by 7 bases and V by 5 bases; bases with no gene match: 12. The DNA for the CDR3 is TGTGCCAGCAGTCCGACCGGGACAGGGAATTGGAATGAGCAGTTCTTC. Translated: CASSPTGTGNWNEQFF.

V and J are TRBV14 and TRBJ1-6, with D possibly being TRBD1 (6 bases). Trimming removed 3 bases from V and 8 bases from J, with 11 bases in between. The CDR3 runs to 14 residues. Germline assignment: CDR1 SGHDN and CDR2 FVKESK. CDR3 in amino acids: CASSHGRGYSPLHF. CDR3 DNA: TGTGCCAGCAGCCACGGCAGGGGTTATTCACCCCTCCACTTT. Together with reference TRBV14 and TRBJ1-6, the CDR3 gives the full variable domain: EAGVTQFPSHSVIEKGQTVTLRCDPISGHDNLYWYRRVMGKEIKFLLHFVKESKQDESGMPNNRFLAERTGGTYSTLKVQPAELEDSGVYFCASSHGRGYSPLHFGNGTRLTVT.

This clone was recorded a few times. Given the absence of the conserved phenylalanine or tryptophan at the CDR3 end, a read error is likely. The DNA is left out, because the CDR3 cannot be placed on it with certainty; the CDR3 is given as TCRdb lists it. The rearrangement joins TRBV12-1 to TRBJ1-1. TRBV12-1 corresponds to a pseudogene. The CDR3 is 12 amino acids long, termini counted. CDR3 protein: CASSFAAEVSSV.

CDR3 bases: TGTGCCAGCAGCCAGGTCAGGGCCACCGGGGAGCTGTTTTTT. Protein sequence: CASSQVRATGELFF. The V and J genes are TRBV14 and TRBJ2-2; possibly TRBD1 for D (5 bases). Trimming took off 3 bases at V and 4 bases at J, with 9 bases between the two ends. The V gene's germline CDR1 is SGHDN and CDR2 FVKESK. The CDR3 loop spans 14 amino acids.